Presented here are 13 T cell receptor beta chains from one specimen sequenced in a study of monozygotic twins with inflammatory bowel disease. Using the 5' RACE reads, TCRdb records one entry per CDR3 protein without DNA. The sample includes approximately 330,000 distinct CDR3 sequences. Material for sequencing was blood. The source is a human donor with ulcerative colitis or Crohn's disease, or a healthy co-twin of an affected twin (not recorded which).

V usage is TRBV19 and J usage is TRBJ2-2; the TCRdb call, TRBD1, lacks DNA for checking. Germline V CDR1 and CDR2: LNHDA, SQIVND (reference sequence). There are 13 residues in the CDR3. CDR3 residues: CASLDTDTGELFF. Full variable domain (outside the CDR3, taken from reference TRBV19 and TRBJ2-2): DGGITQSPKYLFRKEGQNVTLSCEQNLNHDAMYWYRQDPGQGLRLIYYSQIVNDFQKGDIAEGYSVSREKKESFPLTVTSAQKNPTAFYLCASLDTDTGELFFGEGSRLTVL.

The chain is built from TRBV4-1 and TRBJ2-1; the D call of TRBD2 rests on TCRdb alone, since no DNA is present to check it. The V gene's germline CDR1 is MGHRA and CDR2 YSYEKL. The length of the CDR3 is 19 residues. CDR3 sequence reads: CASSQEPPRLAGAYNEQFF.

The chain carries TRBV7-2 and TRBJ1-4. Germline V gene lookup returns CDR1 SGHTA and CDR2 FQGNSA. This CDR3 spans 15 amino acids. CDR3 loop: CASSLWSTPNEKLFF.

The CDR3 sequence is CASSLVKGVTEAFF. The gene calls are TRBV5-1 and TRBJ1-1; the D call of TRBD1 rests on TCRdb alone, since no DNA is present to check it. Germline V lookup: CDR1 SGHRS, CDR2 YFSETQ. The CDR3 has 14 amino acids.

V and J are TRBV5-4 and TRBJ2-1; the D gene TCRdb calls, TRBD1, cannot be checked with no DNA. CDR1 and CDR2 from the germline V gene are SGHNT and YYREEE (reference sequence). The CDR3 consists of 14 residues. This CDR3 reads CASSLAGRANEQFF.

The chain carries TRBV15 and TRBJ2-7; the D gene TCRdb calls, TRBD1, cannot be checked with no DNA. Germline V gene data show CDR1 as LNHNV and CDR2 as YYDKDF (reference sequence). This CDR3 is 15 amino acids long. The CDR3 reads CATRKNMGGNYEQYF.

The chain recombines TRBV5-1 with TRBJ2-6. Germline V gives CDR1 SGHRS, CDR2 YFSETQ. The CDR3 length is 18 residues. CDR3 protein: CASSLILIQLSGANVLTF.

The chain carries TRBV19 and TRBJ2-7; the TCRdb call, TRBD1, lacks DNA for checking. The CDR3 has 15 amino acids. Germline CDR1 LNHDA, CDR2 SQIVND (reference sequence). The CDR3 reads CASSIIGQGGDEQYF.

The chain joins TRBV5-1 to TRBJ2-7. Germline CDR1 is SGHRS and CDR2 is YFSETQ. CDR3 length: 14 amino acids. The chain's CDR3 is CASSLTASSYEQYF.

The chain links TRBV6-2 or TRBV6-3 to TRBJ2-2; the TRBD2 assignment by TCRdb is unverifiable without DNA. There are 19 residues in the CDR3. CDR1 and CDR2 from the germline V gene are MNHEY and SVGEGT. CDR3 protein: CASSYSMGAGGINTGELFF.

The chain uses TRBV24-1 and TRBJ2-7; no DNA is available, so the TRBD2 call from TCRdb remains unchecked. The CDR3 is made up of 14 amino acids. Germline V gives CDR1 KGHDR, CDR2 SFDVKD. The CDR3: CATAQRGGSYEQYF.

The chain joins TRBV20-1 to TRBJ2-2; the TRBD2 assignment by TCRdb is unverifiable without DNA. Germline CDR1 DFQATT, CDR2 SNEGSKA (reference sequence). This CDR3 is built from 17 residues. The CDR3 loop reads CSASDGSGRGLAGELFF.

The CDR3 region is CASQTGGGYGYTF. J is TRBJ1-2 and V is TRBV12-3 or TRBV12-4; the TCRdb D gene call, TRBD1, has no DNA to confirm it. The CDR3 contains 13 residues.